This note documents a single T cell receptor beta chain sequence. TCRdb's table, derived via immunoSEQ multiplex PCR, lists solely in-frame clones and lacks some. Here the sample spans some 150,000 clones, around 91% being singletons. Germline V gene lookup returns CDR1 MGHRA and CDR2 YSYEKL. The CDR3 consists of 16 residues. Trimming pared 0 bases from V and 0 bases from J, leaving 12 bases between. The sample originates from a study of T cell responses to AZD1222 COVID-19 vaccine. The rearrangement uses TRBV4-1 and TRBJ2-7; no reliable D call. This receptor was taken from an adult in good health. The sample consisted of peripheral blood, taken on day 0 of AZD1222 vaccination. The CDR3 DNA reads as TGCGCCAGCAGCCAAGACCCAGGTTCCGACTCCTACGAGCAGTACTTC. Protein: CASSQDPGSDSYEQYF.